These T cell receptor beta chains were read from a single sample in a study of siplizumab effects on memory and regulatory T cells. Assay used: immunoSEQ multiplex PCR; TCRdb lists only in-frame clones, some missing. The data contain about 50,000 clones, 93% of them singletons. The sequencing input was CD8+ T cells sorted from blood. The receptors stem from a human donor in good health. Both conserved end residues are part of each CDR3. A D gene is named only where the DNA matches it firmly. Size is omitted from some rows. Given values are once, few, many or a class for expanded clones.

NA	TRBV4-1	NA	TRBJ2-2	TGCGCCAGCAGCCAAGATAGGGTGACCGGGGAGCTGTTTTTT	CASSQDRVTGELFF
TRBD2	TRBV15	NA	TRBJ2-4	TGTGCCACCAGCAGAGTCCGGGAGGGGTTAGAAAACATTCAGTACTTC	CATSRVREGLENIQYF
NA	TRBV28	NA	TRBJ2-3	TGTGCCAGCAGTCTCTGGGGCTCCAGCACAGATACGCAGTATTTT	CASSLWGSSTDTQYF
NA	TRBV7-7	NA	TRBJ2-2	TGTGCCAGCAGCCCCCTGAGGCATCAGAACACCGGGGAGCTGTTTTTT	CASSPLRHQNTGELFF
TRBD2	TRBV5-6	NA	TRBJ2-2	TGTGCCAGCAGCTTTGGGACTACGAACACCGGGGAGCTGTTTTTT	CASSFGTTNTGELFF
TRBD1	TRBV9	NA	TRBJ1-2	TGTGCCAGCAGTGAATCAGGGGGCGGTGGCTACACCTTC	CASSESGGGGYTF
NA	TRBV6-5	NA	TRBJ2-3	TGTGCCAGCAGGTCGTACGATACGCAGTATTTT	CASRSYDTQYF
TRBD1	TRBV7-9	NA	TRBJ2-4	TGTGCCAGCAGCCAATCTGACAGGGTCAAAAACATTCAGTACTTC	CASSQSDRVKNIQYF
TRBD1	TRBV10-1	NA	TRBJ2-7	TGCGCCAGCAGTAATCCCGGGACAGGGTATGACGAGCAGTACTTC	CASSNPGTGYDEQYF
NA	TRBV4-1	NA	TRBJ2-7	TGCGCCAGCAGCCAAGAAGGCGGGTGGAACGAGCAGTACTTC	CASSQEGGWNEQYF
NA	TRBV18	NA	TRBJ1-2	TGTGCCAGCTCACCACCTGGGACCAACTATGGCTACACCTTC	CASSPPGTNYGYTF
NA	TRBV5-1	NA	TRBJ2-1	TGCGCCAGCCGTACTAATGTGGTCAATGAGCAGTTCTTC	CASRTNVVNEQFF
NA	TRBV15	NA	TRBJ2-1	TGTGCCACCAGCCCCCGGAGGGTGAATGAGCAGTTCTTC	CATSPRRVNEQFF
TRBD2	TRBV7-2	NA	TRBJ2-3	TGTGCCAGCAGGCAACTAGCGGGGAGAGGCACAGATACGCAGTATTTT	CASRQLAGRGTDTQYF
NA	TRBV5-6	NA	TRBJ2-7	TGTGCCAGCAGCTTGGCTTGGAACCACGAGCAGTACTTC	CASSLAWNHEQYF
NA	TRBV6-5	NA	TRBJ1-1	TGTGCCAGCAGTTATCGGCCGGGGAACACTGAAGCTTTCTTT	CASSYRPGNTEAFF
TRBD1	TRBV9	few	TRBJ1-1	TGTGCCAGCAGCGTAGGGACAGGGATTTCTGAAGCTTTCTTT	CASSVGTGISEAFF
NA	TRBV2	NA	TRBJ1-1	TGTGCCAGCAGACCAACTCAGGCGTTGAACACTGAAGCTTTCTTT	CASRPTQALNTEAFF
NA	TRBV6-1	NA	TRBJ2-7	TGTGCCAGCAGCACGACCCAGGGTTACGAGCAGTACTTC	CASSTTQGYEQYF
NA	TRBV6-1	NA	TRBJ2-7	TGTGCCAGCAGTTTGGGATACTACGAGCAGTACTTC	CASSLGYYEQYF
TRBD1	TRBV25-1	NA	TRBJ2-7	TGTGCCAGCAGTGGACCGGGACAGGGAGTTTACGAGCAGTACTTC	CASSGPGQGVYEQYF
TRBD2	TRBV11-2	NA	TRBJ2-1	TGTGCCAGCAGCTCTAGCGGGAGGGCCGGCGATGAGCAGTTCTTC	CASSSSGRAGDEQFF
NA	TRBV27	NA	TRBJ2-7	TGTGCCAGCAATTTTGGAACAGGAGTTTCCTACGAGCAGTACTTC	CASNFGTGVSYEQYF
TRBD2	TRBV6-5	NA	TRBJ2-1	TGTGCCAGCAGTTACCCGGGGGGTCCAGCGGGCAATGAGCAGTTCTTC	CASSYPGGPAGNEQFF
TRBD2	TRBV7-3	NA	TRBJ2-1	TGTGCCAGCAGCCTAGCGGGAGGGGGCAATGAGCAGTTCTTC	CASSLAGGGNEQFF
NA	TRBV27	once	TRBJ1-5	TGTGCCAGCAGTTTAACCGCCTCCGGGGTAGGGGGCAATCAGCCCCAGCATTTT	CASSLTASGVGGNQPQHF
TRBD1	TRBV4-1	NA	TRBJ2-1	TGCGCCAGCAGCCTCCGGGACAGGGGGGGTAATGAGCAGTTCTTC	CASSLRDRGGNEQFF
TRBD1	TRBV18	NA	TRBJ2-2	TGTGCCAGCTCACCGGGACAGGGATTCACCGGGGAGCTGTTTTTT	CASSPGQGFTGELFF
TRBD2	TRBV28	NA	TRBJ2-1	TGTGCCAGCAGTCCGCAGGGACTAGCGGACCTCAATGAGCAGTTCTTC	CASSPQGLADLNEQFF
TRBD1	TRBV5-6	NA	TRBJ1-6	TGTGCCAGCAGCTGGGACAGGGGCGCGGCACCCCTCCACTTT	CASSWDRGAAPLHF
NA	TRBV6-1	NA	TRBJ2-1	TGTGCCAGCATCCTAGGACGGCTTAATGAGCAGTTCTTC	CASILGRLNEQFF
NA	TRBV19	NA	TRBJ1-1	TGTGCCAGTAGCGACAACACGAACACTGAAGCTTTCTTT	CASSDNTNTEAFF
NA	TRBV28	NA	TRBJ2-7	TGTGCCAGCAGTTTGCGAAAGTACGAGCAGTACTTC	CASSLRKYEQYF
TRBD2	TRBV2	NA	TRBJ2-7	TGTGCCAGCCAGGACCGAATGGCTAGCGGCCTTAGCGAGCAGTACTTC	CASQDRMASGLSEQYF
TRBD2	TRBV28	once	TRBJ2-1	TGTGCCAGCAGTTTGTACCAGCGGGAGAGCTCCTACAATGAGCAGTTCTTC	CASSLYQRESSYNEQFF
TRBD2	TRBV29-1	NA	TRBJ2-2	TGCAGCGTTGTTTGGACTAGCGGAGAAAACACCGGGGAGCTGTTTTTT	CSVVWTSGENTGELFF
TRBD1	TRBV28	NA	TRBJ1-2	TGTGCCAGCAGCCCGGGACAGGGGGACTATGGCTACACCTTC	CASSPGQGDYGYTF
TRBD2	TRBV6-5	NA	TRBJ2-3	TGTGCCAGCAGTTACGTCCGGGAGGGCACAGATACGCAGTATTTT	CASSYVREGTDTQYF
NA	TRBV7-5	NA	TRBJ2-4	TGTGTCAGAAGCTTAACCGGAAACATTCAGTACTTC	CVRSLTGNIQYF
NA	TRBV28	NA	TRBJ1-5	TGTGCCAGCAGAGACAGACCACTTAATCAGCCCCAGCATTTT	CASRDRPLNQPQHF
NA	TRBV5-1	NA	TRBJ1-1	TGCGCCAGCAGCCCGGACGGGGGTGAAGCTTTCTTT	CASSPDGGEAFF
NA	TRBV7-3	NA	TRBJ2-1	TGTGCCAGCAGCTTATCGGCTAGCAGTGAGCAGTTCTTC	CASSLSASSEQFF
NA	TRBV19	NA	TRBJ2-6	TGTGCCAGTAGTATGGGGGGAGAGCCTGGGGCCAACGTCCTGACTTTC	CASSMGGEPGANVLTF
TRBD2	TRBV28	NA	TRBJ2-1	TGTGCCAGCAGTTTATTGACTAGCGGAAAGCAGTTCTTC	CASSLLTSGKQFF
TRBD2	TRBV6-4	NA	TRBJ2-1	TGTGCCAGCAGTGACGGACTAGACTACAATGAGCAGTTCTTC	CASSDGLDYNEQFF
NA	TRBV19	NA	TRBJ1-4	TGTGCCAGTAGTATCGGGAATGAAAAACTGTTTTTT	CASSIGNEKLFF
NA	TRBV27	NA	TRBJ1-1	TGTGCCAGCAGTTTAGGGGATGAAGCTTTCTTT	CASSLGDEAFF
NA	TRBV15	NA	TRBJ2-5	TGTGCCACCAGCAGAGATTTCGTCAGGGAAGAGACCCAGTACTTC	CATSRDFVREETQYF
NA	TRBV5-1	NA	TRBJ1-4	TGCGCCAGCAGCTTGTGGGGAACCCGGATGGATAATGAAAAACTGTTTTTT	CASSLWGTRMDNEKLFF
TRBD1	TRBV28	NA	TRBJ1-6	TGTGCCAGCACGGACAGGAAGTATAATTCACCCCTCCACTTT	CASTDRKYNSPLHF
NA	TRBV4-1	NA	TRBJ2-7	TGCGCCAGCAGCCAAGACAACAGGGTCACCTACGAGCAGTACTTC	CASSQDNRVTYEQYF
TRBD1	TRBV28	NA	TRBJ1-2	TGTGCCAGCCCTAAATCACGAGGGGGCGCGGATGGCTACACCTTC	CASPKSRGGADGYTF
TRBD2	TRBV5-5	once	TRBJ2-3	TGTGCCAGCAGCCTACGACTAGCGGGAGTGGGTGGGGGCACAGATACGCAGTATTTT	CASSLRLAGVGGGTDTQYF